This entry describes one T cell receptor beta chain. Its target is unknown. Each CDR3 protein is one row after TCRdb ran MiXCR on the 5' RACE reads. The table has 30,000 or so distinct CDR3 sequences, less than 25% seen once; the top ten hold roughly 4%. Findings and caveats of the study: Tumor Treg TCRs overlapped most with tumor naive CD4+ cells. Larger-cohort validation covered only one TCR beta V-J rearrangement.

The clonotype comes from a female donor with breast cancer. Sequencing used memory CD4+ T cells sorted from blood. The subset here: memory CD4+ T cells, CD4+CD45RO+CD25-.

CDR3 DNA sequence: TGTGCCAGCGGCCGGGACTACTCCTACAATGAGCAGTTCTTC. Translated: CASGRDYSYNEQFF. The chain combines TRBV7-2 with TRBJ2-1; TRBD2 matches 7 bases. Germline V gives CDR1 SGHTA, CDR2 FQGNSA. Trimming at V came to 8 bases and at J to 0 bases, leaving 4 bases not matched to a gene. CDR3 length: 14 amino acids.